These T cell receptor beta chains were read from a single sample in a study of shared clonotypes between healthy human individuals. Sequencing used immunoSEQ multiplex PCR; TCRdb keeps in-frame clones, though not all of them. The profile shows some 1,600,000 clones, approximately 98% of them singletons. The sequenced sample was naive CD4+ T cells sorted from blood. The receptors derive from a man in his thirties or forties in good health. Each CDR3 is given with its conserved first and last residue. A D gene is named only where the DNA matches it firmly. Part of the rows lack a size; the others show once, few, many or a class for expanded clones.

D gene	V gene	clone size	J gene	CDR3 protein	CDR3 DNA
-	TRBV6-5	-	TRBJ2-7	CASSSGRIYEQYF	TGTGCCAGCAGTTCCGGACGGATCTACGAGCAGTACTTC
-	TRBV5-6	-	TRBJ2-7	CASSPRPAAYEQYF	TGTGCCAGCAGTCCCAGGCCGGCGGCGTACGAGCAGTACTTC
-	TRBV6-5	-	TRBJ1-4	CASSRGTPWNEKLFF	TGTGCCAGCAGCCGTGGGACACCTTGGAATGAAAAACTGTTTTTT
-	TRBV5-4	-	TRBJ2-3	CASSLAKGGHLGDTQYF	TGTGCCAGCAGCTTGGCCAAGGGCGGGCACCTGGGAGATACGCAGTATTTT
TRBD1	TRBV23-1	-	TRBJ2-7	CASSPLRTGVSSYEQYF	TGCGCCAGCAGTCCTCTCCGGACAGGCGTCAGCTCCTACGAGCAGTACTTC
TRBD1	TRBV11-2	-	TRBJ2-2	CASSPSRDRRTGELFF	TGTGCCAGCAGCCCTAGCCGGGACAGGCGCACCGGGGAGCTGTTTTTT
-	TRBV13	-	TRBJ2-7	CASSFPGAYEQYF	TGTGCCAGCAGCTTTCCAGGAGCATACGAGCAGTACTTC
-	TRBV21-1	-	TRBJ1-2	CASSTGTGAFWNYGYTF	TGTGCCAGCAGCACAGGGACAGGAGCCTTTTGGAACTATGGCTACACCTTC
TRBD2	TRBV7-6	-	TRBJ2-7	CASSLLAGGTTYEQYF	TGTGCCAGCAGCCTACTAGCGGGGGGGACCACCTACGAGCAGTACTTC
-	TRBV25-1	-	TRBJ1-4	CASSVREKLFF	TGTGCCAGCAGTGTCCGTGAAAAACTGTTTTTT
TRBD1	TRBV28	-	TRBJ2-7	CASSGPGQGSYEQYF	TGTGCCAGCAGTGGGCCGGGACAGGGTTCCTACGAGCAGTACTTC
-	TRBV19	-	TRBJ1-4	CASSIPDRRNEKLFF	TGTGCCAGTAGTATCCCAGACAGGCGGAATGAAAAACTGTTTTTT
TRBD2	TRBV18	-	TRBJ2-3	CASSPPLLAGDADTQYF	TGTGCCAGCTCACCACCGCTACTAGCGGGAGATGCAGATACGCAGTATTTT
TRBD1	TRBV7-6	-	TRBJ1-4	CASSLGQGRSEKLFF	TGTGCCAGCAGCTTGGGACAGGGTCGGAGTGAAAAACTGTTTTTT
-	TRBV10-3	-	TRBJ2-3	CAIGIRVRQVTDTQYF	TGTGCCATCGGTATCCGTGTCCGACAGGTGACAGATACGCAGTATTTT
-	TRBV28	-	TRBJ2-5	CASSFWGEETQYF	TGTGCCAGCAGTTTTTGGGGAGAAGAGACCCAGTACTTC
-	TRBV27	-	TRBJ2-7	CASSQRGVYEQYF	TGTGCCAGCAGCCAAAGGGGAGTCTACGAGCAGTACTTC
-	TRBV5-4	-	TRBJ2-2	CASSFTGYTGELFF	TGTGCCAGCAGCTTCACAGGGTACACCGGGGAGCTGTTTTTT
-	TRBV5-1	-	TRBJ1-5	CASSLGGAQQPQHF	TGCGCCAGCAGCTTGGGGGGGGCCCAGCAGCCCCAGCATTTT
-	TRBV5-1	once	TRBJ2-2	CASSLGTPAGELFF	TGCGCCAGCAGCTTGGGGACCCCAGCCGGGGAGCTGTTTTTT
-	TRBV7-7	-	TRBJ2-3	CASSPGGDTQYF	TGTGCCAGCAGCCCCGGGGGAGATACGCAGTATTTT
-	TRBV4-2	-	TRBJ2-3	CASSQDQINTQYF	TGTGCCAGCAGCCAAGATCAGATAAATACGCAGTATTTT
-	TRBV6-5	-	TRBJ1-2	CASSRGRGGNYGYTF	TGTGCCAGCTCCAGGGGACGGGGGGGTAACTATGGCTACACCTTC
-	TRBV5-6	-	TRBJ2-7	CASSGSGPGPYEQYF	TGTGCCAGCAGCGGGAGCGGACCGGGGCCCTACGAGCAGTACTTC
-	TRBV27	-	TRBJ2-1	CASSFSLVWDEQFF	TGTGCCAGCAGTTTCTCGCTCGTATGGGATGAGCAGTTCTTC
-	TRBV5-1	-	TRBJ2-7	CASSFAVRRDEQYF	TGCGCCAGCAGCTTCGCGGTCCGACGGGACGAGCAGTACTTC
-	TRBV6-5	-	TRBJ1-2	CASRAANYGYTF	TGTGCCAGCCGGGCTGCTAACTATGGCTACACCTTC
TRBD2	TRBV28	-	TRBJ2-7	CASSVAGGFGHEQYF	TGTGCCAGCAGTGTAGCGGGAGGGTTTGGCCACGAGCAGTACTTC
TRBD2	TRBV5-5	-	TRBJ2-7	CASSSLAVSSYEQYF	TGTGCCAGCAGCTCACTAGCGGTTAGCTCCTACGAGCAGTACTTC
-	TRBV19	-	TRBJ2-7	CASSSRGGLEQYF	TGTGCCAGTAGTAGTCGGGGAGGACTGGAGCAGTACTTC
TRBD1	TRBV4-3	-	TRBJ2-7	CASSYRDRGEEPYEQYF	TGCGCCAGCAGCTATAGGGACAGGGGAGAGGAGCCCTACGAGCAGTACTTC
-	TRBV5-1	-	TRBJ2-7	CASSLEAGTYEQYF	TGCGCCAGCAGCTTGGAGGCCGGTACCTACGAGCAGTACTTC
-	TRBV5-4	-	TRBJ2-2	CASSEAGLTGELFF	TGTGCCAGCAGCGAGGCGGGTCTCACCGGGGAGCTGTTTTTT
TRBD1	TRBV28	once	TRBJ2-7	CASSPWQGQGFWEQYF	TGTGCCAGCAGCCCGTGGCAGGGACAGGGGTTTTGGGAGCAGTACTTC
TRBD1	TRBV7-3	once	TRBJ1-2	CASSSLGQSVIYGYTF	TGTGCCAGCAGCTCCCTGGGACAGTCCGTTATCTATGGCTACACCTTC
TRBD2	TRBV27	-	TRBJ2-7	CASSLRSGRYEQYF	TGTGCCAGCAGTTTACGGAGCGGGAGATACGAGCAGTACTTC
-	TRBV15	-	TRBJ1-1	CATSTYRVGTTEAFF	TGTGCCACCAGCACATACAGGGTGGGGACCACTGAAGCTTTCTTT
-	TRBV10-2	-	TRBJ2-3	CASSEVSRYTQYF	TGCGCCAGCAGTGAGGTTAGCCGCTATACGCAGTATTTT
-	TRBV11-2	few	TRBJ1-2	CASSPDSPYGYTF	TGTGCCAGCAGCCCCGACAGTCCTTATGGCTACACCTTC
-	TRBV14	-	TRBJ2-3	CASSQDPFWISTDTQYF	TGTGCCAGCAGCCAAGATCCGTTCTGGATCAGCACAGATACGCAGTATTTT